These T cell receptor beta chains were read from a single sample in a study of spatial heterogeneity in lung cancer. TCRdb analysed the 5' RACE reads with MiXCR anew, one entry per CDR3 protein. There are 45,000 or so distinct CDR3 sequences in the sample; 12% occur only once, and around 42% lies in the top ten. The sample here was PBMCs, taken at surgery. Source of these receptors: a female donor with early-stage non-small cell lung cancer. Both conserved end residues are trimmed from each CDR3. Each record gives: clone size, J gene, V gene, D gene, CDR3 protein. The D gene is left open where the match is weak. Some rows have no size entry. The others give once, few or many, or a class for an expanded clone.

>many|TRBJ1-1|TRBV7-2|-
ASSFGDTFNTEAF
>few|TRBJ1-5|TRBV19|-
ASSPYQGNQPQH
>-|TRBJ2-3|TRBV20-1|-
SAMYSDTQY
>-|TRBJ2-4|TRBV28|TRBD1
ASSQGQGAGNIQY
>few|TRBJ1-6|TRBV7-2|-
ASSLAVGGANSPLH
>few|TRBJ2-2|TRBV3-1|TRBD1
ASSRQGPGELF
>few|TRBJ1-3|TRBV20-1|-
SARRFRGNTIY
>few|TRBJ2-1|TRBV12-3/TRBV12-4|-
ASTNGQTYNEQF
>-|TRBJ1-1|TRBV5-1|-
ASSLDSGNTEAF
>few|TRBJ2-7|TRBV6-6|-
ASSYSMGDSYEQY
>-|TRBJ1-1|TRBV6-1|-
ASRQQGPEAF
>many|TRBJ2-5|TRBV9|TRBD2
ASSVGVAGIYQETQY
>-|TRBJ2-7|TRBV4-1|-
ASSQVPATDLY
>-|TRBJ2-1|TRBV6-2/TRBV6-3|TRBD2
ASRKSGGQRYNEQF
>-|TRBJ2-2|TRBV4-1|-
ASSQLRVPSTGELF
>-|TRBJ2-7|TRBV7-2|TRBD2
ASRGGARDFREQY